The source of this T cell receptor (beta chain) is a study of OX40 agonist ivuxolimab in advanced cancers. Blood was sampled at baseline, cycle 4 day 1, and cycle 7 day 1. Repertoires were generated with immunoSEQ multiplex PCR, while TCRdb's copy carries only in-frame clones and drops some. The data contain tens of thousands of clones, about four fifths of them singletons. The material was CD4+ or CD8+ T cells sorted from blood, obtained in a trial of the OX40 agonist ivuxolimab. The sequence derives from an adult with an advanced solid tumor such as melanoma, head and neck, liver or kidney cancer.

CDR3 in DNA: TGCGCCAGCAGACCTCTACAAGGGGGCGCGGGAGAGACCCAGTACTTC. Its protein is CASRPLQGGAGETQYF. This sequence joins TRBV5-1 and TRBJ2-5; 7 nucleotides align to TRBD1. The CDR3 consists of 16 residues. Per germline, CDR1 SGHRS and CDR2 YFSETQ. Trimming at V came to 5 bases and at J to 4 bases, leaving 14 bases not matched to a gene.